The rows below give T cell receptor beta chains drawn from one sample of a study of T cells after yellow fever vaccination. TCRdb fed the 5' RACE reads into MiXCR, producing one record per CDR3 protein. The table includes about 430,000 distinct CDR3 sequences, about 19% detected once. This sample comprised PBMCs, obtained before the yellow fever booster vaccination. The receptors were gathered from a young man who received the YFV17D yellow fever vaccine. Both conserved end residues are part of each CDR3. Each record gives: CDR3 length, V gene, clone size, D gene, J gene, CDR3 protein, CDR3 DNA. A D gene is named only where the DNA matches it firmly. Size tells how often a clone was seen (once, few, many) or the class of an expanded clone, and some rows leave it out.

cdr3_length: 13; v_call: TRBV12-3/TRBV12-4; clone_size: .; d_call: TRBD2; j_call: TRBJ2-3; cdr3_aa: CASGLAVTDTQYF; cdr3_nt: TGTGCCAGCGGACTAGCAGTAACAGATACGCAGTATTTT
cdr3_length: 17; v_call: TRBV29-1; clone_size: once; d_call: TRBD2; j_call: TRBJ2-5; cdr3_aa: CSVESRGGAPLGETQYF; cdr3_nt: TGCAGCGTTGAGTCCCGGGGGGGAGCTCCTCTTGGAGAGACCCAGTACTTC
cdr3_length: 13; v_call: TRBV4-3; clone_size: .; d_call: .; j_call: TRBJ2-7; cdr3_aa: CASSRNLGPEQYF; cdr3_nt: TGCGCCAGCAGCCGGAACCTAGGGCCCGAGCAGTACTTC
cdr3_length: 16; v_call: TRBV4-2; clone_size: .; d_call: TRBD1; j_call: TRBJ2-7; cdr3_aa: CASSQGWGRGLYEQYF; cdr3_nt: TGTGCCAGCAGCCAAGGCTGGGGCAGGGGGCTCTACGAGCAGTACTTC
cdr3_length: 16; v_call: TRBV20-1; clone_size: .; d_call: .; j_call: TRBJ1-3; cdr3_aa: CSARDVTGSSGNTIYF; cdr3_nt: TGCAGTGCTAGAGACGTTACAGGGAGCTCTGGAAACACCATATATTTT
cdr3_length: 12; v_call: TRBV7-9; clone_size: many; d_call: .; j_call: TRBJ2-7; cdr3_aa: CASSLGDYEQYF; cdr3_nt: TGCGCCAGCAGCTTGGGCGACTACGAGCAGTACTTC
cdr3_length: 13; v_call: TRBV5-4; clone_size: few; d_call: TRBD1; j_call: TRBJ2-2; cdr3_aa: CASSPGQAGELFF; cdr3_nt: TGTGCCAGCAGCCCAGGACAGGCCGGGGAGCTGTTTTTT
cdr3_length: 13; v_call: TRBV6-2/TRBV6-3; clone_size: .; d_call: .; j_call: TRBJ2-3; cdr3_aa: CASWTFSTDTQYF; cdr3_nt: TGTGCCAGCTGGACTTTCTCCACAGATACGCAGTATTTT
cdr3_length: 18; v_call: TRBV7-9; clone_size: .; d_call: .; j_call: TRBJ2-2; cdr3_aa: CASLNPNVGFANTGELFF; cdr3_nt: TGTGCCAGCCTAAACCCGAATGTGGGATTCGCGAACACCGGGGAGCTGTTTTTT
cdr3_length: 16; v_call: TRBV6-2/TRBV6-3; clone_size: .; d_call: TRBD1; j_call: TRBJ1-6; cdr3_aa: CASSYSPQGGISPLHF; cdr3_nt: TGTGCCAGCAGTTACTCCCCGCAGGGGGGAATTTCACCCCTCCACTTT
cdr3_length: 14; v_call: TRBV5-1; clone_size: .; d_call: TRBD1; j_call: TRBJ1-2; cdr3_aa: CASSSPGQDYGYTF; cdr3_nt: TGCGCCAGCAGCTCTCCGGGACAGGACTATGGCTACACCTTC
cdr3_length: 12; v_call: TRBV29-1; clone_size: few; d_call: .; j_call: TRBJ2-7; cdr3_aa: CSAQDYSYEQYF; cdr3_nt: TGCAGCGCCCAGGACTATTCCTACGAGCAGTACTTC
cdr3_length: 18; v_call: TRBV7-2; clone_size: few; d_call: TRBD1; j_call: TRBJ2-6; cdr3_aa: CASSLYRGLFSGANVLTF; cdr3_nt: TGTGCCAGCAGCTTATACAGGGGGTTATTCTCTGGGGCCAACGTCCTGACTTTC
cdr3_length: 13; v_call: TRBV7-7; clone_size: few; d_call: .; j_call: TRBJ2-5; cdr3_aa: CASSLYNQETQYF; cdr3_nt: TGTGCTAGCAGCTTATATAACCAAGAGACCCAGTACTTC
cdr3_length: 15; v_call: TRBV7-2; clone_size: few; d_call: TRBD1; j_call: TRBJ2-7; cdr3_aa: CASSPGQVLSYEQYF; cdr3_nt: TGTGCCAGCAGCCCGGGACAGGTGCTATCCTACGAGCAGTACTTC
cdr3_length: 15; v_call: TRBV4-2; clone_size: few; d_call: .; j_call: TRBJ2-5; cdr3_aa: CASSQEARIKETQYF; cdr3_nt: TGTGCCAGCAGCCAAGAAGCCAGAATTAAGGAGACCCAGTACTTC
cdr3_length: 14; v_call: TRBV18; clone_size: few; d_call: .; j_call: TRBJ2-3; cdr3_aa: CASCPQRNTDTQYF; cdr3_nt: TGTGCCAGCTGCCCGCAGCGGAACACAGATACGCAGTATTTT
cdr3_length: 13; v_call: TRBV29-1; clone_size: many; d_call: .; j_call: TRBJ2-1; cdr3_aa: CSSWGAGGNEQFF; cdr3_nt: TGCAGCTCTTGGGGGGCAGGTGGGAATGAGCAGTTCTTC
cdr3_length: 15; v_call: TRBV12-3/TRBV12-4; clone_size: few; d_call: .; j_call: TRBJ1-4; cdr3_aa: CASSLMTRGDEKLFF; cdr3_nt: TGTGCCAGCAGTCTAATGACAAGGGGGGACGAAAAACTGTTTTTT
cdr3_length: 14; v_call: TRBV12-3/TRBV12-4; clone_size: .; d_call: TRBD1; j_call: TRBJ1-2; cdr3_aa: CASSLGQGLGGYTF; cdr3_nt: TGTGCCAGCAGTTTGGGACAGGGGTTGGGTGGCTACACCTTC
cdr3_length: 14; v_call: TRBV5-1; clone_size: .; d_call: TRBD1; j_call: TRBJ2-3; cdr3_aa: CASSPSWTGDTQYF; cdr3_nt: TGCGCCAGCAGCCCCTCCTGGACAGGAGATACGCAGTATTTT
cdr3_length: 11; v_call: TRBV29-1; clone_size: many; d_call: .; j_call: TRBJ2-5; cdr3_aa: CSVGLTETQYF; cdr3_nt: TGCAGCGTTGGTCTAACAGAGACCCAGTACTTC
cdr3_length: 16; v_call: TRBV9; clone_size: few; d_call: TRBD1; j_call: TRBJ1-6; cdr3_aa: CASSVTGTGENSPLHF; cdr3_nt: TGTGCCAGCAGCGTAACGGGGACAGGGGAAAATTCACCCCTCCACTTT
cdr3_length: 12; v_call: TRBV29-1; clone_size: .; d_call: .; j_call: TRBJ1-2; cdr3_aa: CSVSTANYGYTF; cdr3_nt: TGCAGCGTTTCGACAGCTAACTATGGCTACACCTTC
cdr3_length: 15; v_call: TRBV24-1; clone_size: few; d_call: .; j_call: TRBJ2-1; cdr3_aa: CATSDPGTSYNEQFF; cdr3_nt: TGTGCCACCAGTGACCCGGGAACCAGCTACAATGAGCAGTTCTTC
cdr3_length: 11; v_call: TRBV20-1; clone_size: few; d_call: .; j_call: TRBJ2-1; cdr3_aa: CSARPAGEQFF; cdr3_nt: TGCAGTGCTAGGCCAGCCGGTGAGCAGTTCTTC
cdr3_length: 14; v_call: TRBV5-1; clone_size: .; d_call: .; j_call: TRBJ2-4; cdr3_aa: CASSLEGGSGIQYF; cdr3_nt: TGCGCCAGCAGCTTGGAAGGGGGATCGGGCATTCAGTACTTC
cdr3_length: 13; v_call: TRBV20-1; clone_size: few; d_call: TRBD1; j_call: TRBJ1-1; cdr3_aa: CSVQNRGNTEAFF; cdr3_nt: TGCAGTGTCCAAAACAGGGGAAACACTGAAGCTTTCTTT
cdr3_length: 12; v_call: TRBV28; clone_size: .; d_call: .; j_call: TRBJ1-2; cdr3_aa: CASSSRTDGYTF; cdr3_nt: TGTGCCAGCAGTTCTCGGACGGATGGCTACACCTTC
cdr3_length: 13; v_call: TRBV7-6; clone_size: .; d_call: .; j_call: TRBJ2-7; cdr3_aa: CASSLATSYEQYF; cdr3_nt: TGTGCCAGCAGCTTAGCCACCTCCTACGAGCAGTACTTC
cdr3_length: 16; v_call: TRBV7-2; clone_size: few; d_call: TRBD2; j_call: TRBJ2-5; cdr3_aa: CASSPGVAGGQETQYF; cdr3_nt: TGTGCCAGCAGCCCGGGGGTAGCGGGGGGACAAGAGACCCAGTACTTC
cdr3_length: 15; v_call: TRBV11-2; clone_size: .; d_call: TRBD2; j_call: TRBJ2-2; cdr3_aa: CASSWTSVRTGELFF; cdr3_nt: TGTGCCAGCAGCTGGACTAGCGTTAGGACCGGGGAGCTGTTTTTT
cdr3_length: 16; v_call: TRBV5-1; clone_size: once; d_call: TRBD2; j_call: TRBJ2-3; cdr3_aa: CASRAGGGAALFAQYF; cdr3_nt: TGCGCCAGCAGAGCCGGGGGGGGCGCGGCCCTTTTTGCGCAGTATTTT
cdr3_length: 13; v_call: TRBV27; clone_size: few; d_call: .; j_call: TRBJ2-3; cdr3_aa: CASSLLGADTQYF; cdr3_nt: TGTGCCAGCAGTTTGTTAGGCGCAGATACGCAGTATTTT
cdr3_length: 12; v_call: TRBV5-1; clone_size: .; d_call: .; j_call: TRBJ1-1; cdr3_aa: CASTNINTEAFF; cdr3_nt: TGCGCCAGCACGAACATTAACACTGAAGCTTTCTTT
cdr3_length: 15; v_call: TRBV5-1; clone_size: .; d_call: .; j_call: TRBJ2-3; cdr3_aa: CASSLLGLASDTQYF; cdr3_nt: TGCGCCAGCAGCTTGTTGGGACTTGCCTCGGATACGCAGTATTTT
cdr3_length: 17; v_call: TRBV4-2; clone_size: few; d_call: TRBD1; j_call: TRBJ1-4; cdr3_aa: CASSQGTANRGNEKLFF; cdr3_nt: TGTGCCAGCAGCCAAGGGACAGCGAACAGGGGAAACGAAAAACTGTTTTTT
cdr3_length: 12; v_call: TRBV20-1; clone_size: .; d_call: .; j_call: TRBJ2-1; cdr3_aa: CSGSAKYNEQFF; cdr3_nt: TGCAGCGGGTCAGCAAAATACAATGAGCAGTTCTTC
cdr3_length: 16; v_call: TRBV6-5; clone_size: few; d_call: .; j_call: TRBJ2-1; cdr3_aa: CASSRNRGTGDNEQFF; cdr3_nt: TGTGCCAGCAGCCGCAACCGCGGGACGGGAGACAATGAGCAGTTCTTC
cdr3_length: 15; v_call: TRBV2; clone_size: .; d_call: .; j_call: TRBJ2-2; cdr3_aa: CASSYTPGNTGELFF; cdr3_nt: TGTGCCAGCAGCTACACTCCAGGGAACACCGGGGAGCTGTTTTTT
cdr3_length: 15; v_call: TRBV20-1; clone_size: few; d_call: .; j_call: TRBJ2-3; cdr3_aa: CSARGGSAITDTQYF; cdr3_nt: TGCAGTGCTAGAGGGGGTAGCGCGATCACAGATACGCAGTATTTT
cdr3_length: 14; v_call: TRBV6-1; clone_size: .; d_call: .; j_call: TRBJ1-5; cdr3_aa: CATTGNTDDQPQHF; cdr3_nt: TGTGCCACCACAGGGAACACCGATGATCAGCCCCAGCATTTT
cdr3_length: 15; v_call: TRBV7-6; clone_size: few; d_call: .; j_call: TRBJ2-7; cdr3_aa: CASSGRFLGSYEQYF; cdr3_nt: TGTGCCAGCAGCGGACGCTTCTTAGGCTCCTACGAGCAGTACTTC
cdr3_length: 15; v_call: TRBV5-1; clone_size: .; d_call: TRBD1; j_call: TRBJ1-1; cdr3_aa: CASSLTGGDGTEAFF; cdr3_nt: TGCGCCAGCAGCTTGACAGGGGGTGACGGCACTGAAGCTTTCTTT
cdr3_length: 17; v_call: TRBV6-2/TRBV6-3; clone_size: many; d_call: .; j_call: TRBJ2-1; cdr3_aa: CASSYSSVRGVYNEQFF; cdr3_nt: TGTGCCAGCAGTTACTCGAGTGTGAGAGGGGTCTACAATGAGCAGTTCTTC